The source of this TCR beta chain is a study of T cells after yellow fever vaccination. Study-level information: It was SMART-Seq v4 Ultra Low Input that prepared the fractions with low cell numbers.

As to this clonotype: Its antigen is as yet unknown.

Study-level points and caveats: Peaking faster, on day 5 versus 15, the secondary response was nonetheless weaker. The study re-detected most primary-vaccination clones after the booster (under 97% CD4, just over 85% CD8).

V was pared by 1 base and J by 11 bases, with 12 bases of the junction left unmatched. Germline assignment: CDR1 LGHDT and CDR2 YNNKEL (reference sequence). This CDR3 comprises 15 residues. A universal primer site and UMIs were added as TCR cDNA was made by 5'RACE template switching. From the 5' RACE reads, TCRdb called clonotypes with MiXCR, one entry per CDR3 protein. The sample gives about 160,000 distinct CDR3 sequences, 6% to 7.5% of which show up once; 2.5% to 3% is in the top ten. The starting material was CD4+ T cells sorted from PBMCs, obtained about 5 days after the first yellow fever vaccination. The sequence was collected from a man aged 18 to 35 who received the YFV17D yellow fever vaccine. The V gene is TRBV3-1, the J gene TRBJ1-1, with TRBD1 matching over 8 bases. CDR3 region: CASSQVRQGARDAFF. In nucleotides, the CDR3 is TGTGCCAGCAGCCAAGTCAGGCAGGGGGCGAGAGACGCTTTCTTT.